Listed here is a single TCR beta chain. What it binds is not known. Trimming cost V 2 bases and J 8 bases; bases outside gene matches: 13. This CDR3 spans 16 amino acids. Germline V gene data show CDR1 as KGHSH and CDR2 as LQKENI. The repertoire was sequenced with immunoSEQ multiplex PCR; TCRdb's copy has only in-frame clones and lacks some. The sample carries 200,000 to 250,000 clones, approximately 94% recorded once. The entry originates in a study of T cell responses to AZD1222 COVID-19 vaccine. Study-wide results and caveats: Distributed over spike, vaccine-associated CD4 TCRs predominated at 160-218 and 743-854. Sampling captured repertoires only after the peak T cell response. Increased Spike-specific TCR breadth and depth were observed after two AZD1222 doses.

The chain has TRBV18 and TRBJ2-5; 8 bases match TRBD1. The receptor was derived from an adult in good health. This sample comprised peripheral blood, obtained on day 0 of MenACWY control vaccination. The CDR3 spells CASSPSSGDRSGTQYF. The CDR3 DNA is TGTGCCAGCTCACCAAGCTCCGGGGACAGGTCGGGAACCCAGTACTTC.